These 27 T cell receptor beta chains were sequenced from one sample in a study of blood T cell repertoires in COVID-19. Sequencing was performed with immunoSEQ multiplex PCR; in TCRdb, only in-frame clones are kept and a portion is missing. The repertoire holds under 150,000 clones, with 70% to 90% as singletons. Sequences were obtained from peripheral blood. The receptor set was obtained from a man between 40 and 49 years old with acute or convalescent COVID-19.

The chain uses TRBV10-1 and TRBJ2-3; D is unresolved. From germline, CDR1 is WNHNN and CDR2 SYGVQD (reference sequence). The CDR3 extends over 14 amino acids. V dropped 2 bases and J dropped 6 bases, with 12 bases sitting between them. CDR3 region: CASSEGLAEDTQYF. DNA for the CDR3: TGCGCCAGCAGTGAGGGTCTTGCCGAGGATACGCAGTATTTT.

This chain links TRBV21-1 with TRBJ2-7; the table's D call, TRBD1, was not checked against the DNA. TRBV21-1 is a pseudogene segment. This CDR3 region has 17 residues. This CDR3 is CASTHRTGQKEAYEQYF. CDR3 bases: TGTGCCAGCACCCACAGGACCGGACAGAAAGAGGCCTACGAGCAGTACTTC.

The chain employs TRBV30 and TRBJ1-2; unclear D gene. CDR1 is GTSNPN, CDR2 SVGIG, per germline (reference sequence). Trimming took off 1 base at V and 3 bases at J, with 9 bases between the two ends. This CDR3 region has 13 residues. In nucleotides, the CDR3 is TGTGCCTGGAGTGCCGGGTCCTACTATGGCTACACCTTC. Amino acids: CAWSAGSYYGYTF.

The chain is built from TRBV13 and TRBJ2-7; 9 nucleotides align to TRBD1. The CDR3 totals 17 residues. Losses at the gene ends were 3 bases for V and 7 bases for J; bases not matched to a gene: 16. Germline lookup yields CDR1 PRHDT and CDR2 FYEKMQ (reference sequence). The CDR3 nucleotides read TGTGCCAGCAGCTTGCTGGCGGGCGGACAGGGGCTTCGTGAGCAGTACTTC. This gives the protein CASSLLAGGQGLREQYF.

Note on this clone: Different DNA sequences within this sample yield the same CDR3. The chain recombines TRBV18 with TRBJ2-7; maybe TRBD2 (6 bases). The length of the CDR3 is 12 residues. Trimming removed 3 bases from V and 4 bases from J, with 7 bases in between. Looked up from germline, CDR1 is KGHSH and CDR2 is LQKENI. DNA of the CDR3: TGTGCCAGCTCACCGGGGGGTTACGAGCAGTACTTC. This encodes CASSPGGYEQYF. The whole variable domain, remainder taken from reference TRBV18 and TRBJ2-7, is NAGVMQNPRHLVRRRGQEARLRCSPMKGHSHVYWYRQLPEEGLKFMVYLQKENIIDESGMPKERFSAEFPKEGPSILRIQQVVRGDSAAYFCASSPGGYEQYFGPGTRLTVT.

This sequence joins TRBV9 and TRBJ2-3, with 8 bases that match TRBD2. Per germline, CDR1 SGDLS and CDR2 YYNGEE. This CDR3 contains 14 residues. Trimming took 4 bases from V and 2 from J; bases not matched to a gene: 3. CDR3 sequence: CASSRGGFTDTQYF. The DNA of the CDR3 is TGTGCCAGCAGCCGCGGGGGGTTCACAGATACGCAGTATTTT.

The chain is built from TRBV6-5 and TRBJ2-7; TRBD1 is a possible D gene (6 bases). Trimming removed 10 bases at V and 3 bases at J, with 10 bases between. This CDR3 is built from 11 residues. Germline values: CDR1 MNHEY, CDR2 SVGAGI. In DNA, the CDR3 is TGTGCCACACAGGGATACTACGAGCAGTACTTC. This sequence encodes CATQGYYEQYF.

This clone was seen only a few times. This chain connects TRBV19 to TRBJ2-1, with D maybe TRBD1 (6 bases). CDR1 is LNHDA and CDR2 is SQIVND in the germline V gene (reference sequence). The length of the CDR3 is 17 residues. Trimming stripped 0 bases from V and 0 bases from J, with 12 bases between. CDR3 loop: CASSIDPHRVSYNEQFF. CDR3 sequence (DNA): TGTGCCAGTAGTATAGATCCGCACAGGGTCTCCTACAATGAGCAGTTCTTC. Looking up the rest from reference TRBV19 and TRBJ2-1 gives the full variable domain: DGGITQSPKYLFRKEGQNVTLSCEQNLNHDAMYWYRQDPGQGLRLIYYSQIVNDFQKGDIAEGYSVSREKKESFPLTVTSAQKNPTAFYLCASSIDPHRVSYNEQFFGPGTRLTVL.

The chain has TRBV6-2 or TRBV6-3 and TRBJ2-1; 8 nucleotides line up with TRBD2. Germline CDR1 MNHEY, CDR2 SVGEGT. The CDR3 is 16 residues long. Losses at the gene ends were 5 bases for V and 1 base for J; bases not matched to a gene: 7. CDR3 residues: CASSLGLAGSYNEQFF. As DNA, the CDR3 is TGTGCCAGCAGTCTGGGCTTAGCGGGGTCCTACAATGAGCAGTTCTTC.

The chain employs TRBV7-3 and TRBJ2-5; weak D call: TRBD2 (6 bases). V was cut by 5 bases and J by 7 bases, with 11 bases left in between. Germline V gene sequence: CDR1 SGHTA, CDR2 FQGTGA. The CDR3 runs 12 residues. The CDR3 DNA is TGTGCCAGCAGCGTACCCGGGGGGACCCAGTACTTC. It yields the protein CASSVPGGTQYF.

CDR3 coding DNA: TGTGCCAGCAGCTGGGACAGGGTTGGCACAGATACGCAGTATTTT. Translated: CASSWDRVGTDTQYF. V and J are TRBV11-2 and TRBJ2-3, with 9 nucleotides matching TRBD1. J lost 1 base, V lost 4 bases, and 3 bases had no gene match. CDR3 size: 15 residues. Per germline, CDR1 SGHAT and CDR2 FQNNGV. Variable domain in full (rest from reference TRBV11-2 and TRBJ2-3): EAGVAQSPRYKIIEKRQSVAFWCNPISGHATLYWYQQILGQGPKLLIQFQNNGVVDDSQLPKDRFSAERLKGVDSTLKIQPAKLEDSAVYLCASSWDRVGTDTQYFGPGTRLTVL.

The chain carries TRBV5-1 and TRBJ1-2; D might be TRBD1 (6 bases). V lost 2 bases and J lost 0, with 8 bases in between. The CDR3 runs to 14 residues. CDR1 SGHRS and CDR2 YFSETQ come from the germline V gene. The CDR3 nucleotides are TGCGCCAGCAGCTTAGGACAGTCTAACTATGGCTACACCTTC. Translated: CASSLGQSNYGYTF.

This chain links TRBV30 with TRBJ2-5; tentatively, D is TRBD1 (6 bases). The CDR3 has 15 amino acids. The germline gives CDR1 GTSNPN, CDR2 SVGIG (reference sequence). Trimming removed 0 bases at V and 1 base at J, with 12 bases between. CDR3 nucleotide sequence: TGTGCCTGGAGTGTTGCTAGGGGGTTCCAAGAGACCCAGTACTTC. As protein: CAWSVARGFQETQYF. The full variable domain, its missing parts supplied by reference TRBV30 and TRBJ2-5, is SQTIHQWPATLVQPVGSPLSLECTVEGTSNPNLYWYRQAAGRGLQLLFYSVGIGQISSEVPQNLSASRPQDRQFILSSKKLLLSDSGFYLCAWSVARGFQETQYFGPGTRLLVL.

The V call is TRBV11-2, the J call TRBJ2-3, with 10 bases that match TRBD1. Germline assignment: CDR1 SGHAT and CDR2 FQNNGV. V shed 1 base and J 7 bases; nucleotides not matched to a gene: 11. The CDR3 spans 17 residues. The CDR3 nucleotides read TGTGCCAGCAGCTTAGTGGTGGGACAGGGGTTATCGAATACGCAGTATTTT. Translated, it gives CASSLVVGQGLSNTQYF.

The rearrangement uses TRBV19 and TRBJ2-3, with D perhaps TRBD2 (6 bases). The CDR3 extends over 13 amino acids. The germline V and J ends were trimmed by 3 bases and 4 bases, with 8 bases remaining between them. CDR1 and CDR2 (germline): LNHDA, SQIVND (reference sequence). Here the CDR3 reads CASSMGGADTQYF. The CDR3 nucleotides read TGTGCCAGTAGTATGGGGGGAGCAGATACGCAGTATTTT.

The chain is built from TRBV5-1 and TRBJ1-1; 10 bases are a match to TRBD1. Unmatched junction bases numbered 6, after V lost 4 bases and J lost 6 bases. This CDR3 comprises 14 residues. Looked up from germline, CDR1 is SGHRS and CDR2 is YFSETQ. The CDR3 protein is CASSPWTGGAEAFF. The CDR3 DNA reads as TGCGCCAGCAGCCCCTGGACAGGGGGGGCTGAAGCTTTCTTT.

The rearrangement joins TRBV12-3 or TRBV12-4 to TRBJ1-1; TRBD1 agrees at 8 bases. The CDR3 totals 13 residues. Trimming took 6 bases from V and 5 from J; bases not matched to a gene: 5. CDR3 amino acids: CASRDRDFTEAFF. CDR3 nucleotides: TGTGCCAGCAGGGACAGGGACTTTACTGAAGCTTTCTTT.

This clone was seen many times. The rearrangement links TRBV5-1 to TRBJ2-7; 8 bases are a match to TRBD1. Looked up from germline, CDR1 is SGHRS and CDR2 is YFSETQ. The V segment lost 0 bases and the J segment 2 bases; nucleotides outside the gene matches: 4. The CDR3 consists of 15 residues. CDR3 sequence (DNA): TGCGCCAGCAGCTTGGAGCAGGGGGCCGCCTACGAGCAGTACTTC. Translation: CASSLEQGAAYEQYF.

The V and J genes are TRBV30 and TRBJ2-4; 7 nucleotides match TRBD2. CDR3 length: 15 residues. The ends lost 2 bases at V and 1 base at J; junction bases unmatched: 5. Germline V gene lookup returns CDR1 GTSNPN and CDR2 SVGIG (reference sequence). The CDR3, as DNA: TGTGCCTGGAGTCCTTTGGGGGGGGCCAAAAACATTCAGTACTTC. Its protein is CAWSPLGGAKNIQYF.

The rearrangement links TRBV30 to TRBJ1-2; 7 bases agree with TRBD1. Germline V lookup: CDR1 GTSNPN, CDR2 SVGIG (reference sequence). With V trimmed by 5 bases and J by 0 bases, 6 bases remained unmatched. This CDR3 region has 14 residues. CDR3 protein: CAWERTGANYGYTF. The CDR3 DNA reads TGTGCCTGGGAGCGGACAGGAGCTAACTATGGCTACACCTTC. The variable domain in full, completed from reference TRBV30 and TRBJ1-2, reads SQTIHQWPATLVQPVGSPLSLECTVEGTSNPNLYWYRQAAGRGLQLLFYSVGIGQISSEVPQNLSASRPQDRQFILSSKKLLLSDSGFYLCAWERTGANYGYTFGSGTRLTVV.

A few counts support this clone. The CDR3 DNA reads TGTGCCGTCGCTGCGGCGGGGGGGGTCTACGAGCAGTACTTC. Translated: CAVAAAGGVYEQYF. V gene TRBV24-1 combines with J gene TRBJ2-7, with 9 bases that match TRBD2. This CDR3 region has 14 residues. Germline lookup yields CDR1 KGHDR and CDR2 SFDVKD. The V and J ends lost 12 bases and 3 bases, in that order; junction bases with no gene match: 11.

The chain combines TRBV7-2 with TRBJ2-2; D gene unclear. The CDR3 contains 15 residues. In germline, CDR1 is SGHTA, CDR2 FQGNSA. Trimming removed 2 bases from V and 2 bases from J, with 9 bases in between. CDR3 amino acids: CASSLFSLNTGELFF. The CDR3 DNA is TGTGCCAGCAGCTTATTTTCGCTAAACACCGGGGAGCTGTTTTTT.

The rearrangement joins TRBV27 to TRBJ1-4, with 7 bases matching TRBD1. The CDR3 consists of 16 residues. The germline gives CDR1 MNHEY, CDR2 SMNVEV (reference sequence). The trim removed 3 bases at V and 3 bases at J, leaving 7 bases unmatched. CDR3 in amino acids: CASSFRGTEPNEKLFF. CDR3 DNA: TGTGCCAGCAGTTTCCGGGGGACAGAGCCTAATGAAAAACTGTTTTTT.

The chain uses TRBV7-9 and TRBJ2-1, with D hard to call. There are 15 residues in the CDR3. V lost 0 bases, J lost 4 bases, and 10 bases lay in between. Germline V gene lookup returns CDR1 SEHNR and CDR2 FQNEAQ (reference sequence). CDR3 sequence: CASSLASSPYNEQFF. The CDR3 DNA follows: TGTGCCAGCAGCTTAGCGTCTAGTCCGTACAATGAGCAGTTCTTC.

The V gene is TRBV10-3, the J gene TRBJ1-3; D is perhaps TRBD1 (6 bases). Deletions cut 6 bases from V and 0 bases from J, with 12 bases between. Germline CDR1 ENHRY, CDR2 SYGVKD. There are 15 residues in the CDR3. In nucleotides, the CDR3 is TGTGCCATCAGAGCCGGGACAAGCTCTGGAAACACCATATATTTT. It translates to CAIRAGTSSGNTIYF.

V usage is TRBV15 and J usage is TRBJ2-6; D gene ambiguous. The CDR3 is 16 residues long. Germline lookup yields CDR1 LNHNV and CDR2 YYDKDF (reference sequence). Between the trimmed V and J ends, which lost 5 bases and 0 bases, there was a span of 11 bases. The CDR3 loop is CATSDRFYSGANVLTF. The CDR3 bases are TGTGCCACCAGCGATAGATTTTACTCTGGGGCCAACGTCCTGACTTTC.

V gene TRBV30 combines with J gene TRBJ2-3; 7 bases are a match to TRBD2. J lost 2 bases, V lost 2 bases, and 4 bases had no gene match. Germline V gene sequence: CDR1 GTSNPN, CDR2 SVGIG (reference sequence). The CDR3 length is 14 residues. The CDR3: CAWSKGLVTDTQYF. The CDR3 nucleotides read TGTGCCTGGAGTAAAGGACTAGTCACAGATACGCAGTATTTT.